This is a list of T cell receptor beta chains from one sample in a study of blood T cell repertoires in COVID-19. The assay was immunoSEQ multiplex PCR, and TCRdb's table has in-frame clones only and misses some. This sample has about 210,000 clones, with around nine tenths found just once. Material: peripheral blood. The receptors shown here come from a woman in her 40s with acute or convalescent COVID-19. CDR3s include the opening cysteine and the closing phenylalanine or tryptophan. The order of the fields is V gene, J gene, D gene, clone size, CDR3 DNA, CDR3 protein. D genes are given only for firm matches. Clone size appears in some rows only: once, few, many, or a class for an expanded clone.

>TRBV2|TRBJ1-2|TRBD1|once
TGTGCCAGCAGTGAACGACAGGGGGCGATTTATGGCTACACCTTC
CASSERQGAIYGYTF
>TRBV21-1|TRBJ1-2|-|-
TGTGCCAGCAGCAAAACCTACTTCCCGAACTATGGCTACACCTTC
CASSKTYFPNYGYTF
>TRBV6-5|TRBJ1-1|-|-
TGTGCCAGCAGCACATACACTGAAGCTTTCTTT
CASSTYTEAFF
>TRBV11-3|TRBJ1-1|-|-
TGTGCCAGCAGCGTGGGGACAAAGTACGGTGAAGCTTTCTTT
CASSVGTKYGEAFF
>TRBV9|TRBJ1-1|TRBD1|-
TGTGCCAGCAGCGTTACGGGACAGGTAGTTTTCACTGAAGCTTTCTTT
CASSVTGQVVFTEAFF
>TRBV19|TRBJ2-1|-|-
TGTGCCAGTAGTGCACAGGATCTGTATGAGCAGTTCTTC
CASSAQDLYEQFF
>TRBV7-8|TRBJ2-1|TRBD1|-
TGTGCCAGCAACGCCGACAGGGGCAATGAGCAGTTCTTC
CASNADRGNEQFF
>TRBV2|TRBJ2-2|-|few
TGTGCCAGCAGTGAAGCGCTCCGAGACACCGGGGAGCTGTTTTTT
CASSEALRDTGELFF
>TRBV5-4|TRBJ1-1|-|-
TGTGCCAGCAGCTTGGGGGGCAGTGGGTCCATGAACACTGAAGCTTTCTTT
CASSLGGSGSMNTEAFF
>TRBV7-3|TRBJ1-6|TRBD1|-
TGTGCCAGCAGCCACGGAACAGGGGGAAATTCACCCCTCCACTTT
CASSHGTGGNSPLHF
>TRBV5-1|TRBJ2-2|TRBD2|-
TGCGCCAGCGCCTCCGGTAGCGGGGGCCGGACCGGGGAGCTGTTTTTT
CASASGSGGRTGELFF
>TRBV19|TRBJ2-5|TRBD2|-
TGTGCCAGTAGTATGGGAGGGATTAAGGAGACCCAGTACTTC
CASSMGGIKETQYF
>TRBV9|TRBJ1-5|-|-
TGTGCCAGCAGCGTAGGGGCAGATAGGAATCAGCCCCAGCATTTT
CASSVGADRNQPQHF
>TRBV7-2|TRBJ2-3|TRBD2|-
TGTGCCAGCACGGGACTAGCGGCTAGCACAGATACGCAGTATTTT
CASTGLAASTDTQYF
>TRBV3-1/TRBV3-2|TRBJ1-5|-|once
TGTGCCAGCAGTCGGGACATTCCTGGGGGCAATCAGCCCCAGCATTTT
CASSRDIPGGNQPQHF
>TRBV29-1|TRBJ2-5|TRBD1|-
TGCAGCGTCATAGACAGGGGTAGGGGACAAGAGACCCAGTACTTC
CSVIDRGRGQETQYF
>TRBV27|TRBJ1-2|TRBD1|few
TGTGCCAGCAGTCCTGACAGGGTTGACTATGGCTACACCTTC
CASSPDRVDYGYTF
>TRBV19|TRBJ2-2|-|-
TGTGCCAGTAGTGACAGCTTGAACACCGGGGAGCTGTTTTTT
CASSDSLNTGELFF
>TRBV6-5|TRBJ1-2|TRBD1|-
TGTGCCAGCAGTTACTCGGCGCTTGCAGGGGGCTATGGCTACACCTTC
CASSYSALAGGYGYTF
>TRBV5-5|TRBJ1-5|TRBD1|-
TGTGCCAGCAGCTCCAGACAGGGGGGCAATCAGCCCCAGCATTTT
CASSSRQGGNQPQHF
>TRBV10-1|TRBJ2-2|-|-
TGCGCCAGCAGTACAGGTTATGCCGGGGAGCTGTTTTTT
CASSTGYAGELFF
>TRBV6-9|TRBJ1-3|-|-
TGTGCCAGCAGTTATACTCGGGGAGTCTCTGGAAACACCATATATTTT
CASSYTRGVSGNTIYF
>TRBV11-2|TRBJ2-1|TRBD2|-
TGTGCCAGCAGCCTTCTAGCGGGGGGTGTAATCCATGAGCAGTTCTTC
CASSLLAGGVIHEQFF
>TRBV5-6|TRBJ1-2|TRBD1|-
TGTGCCAGCAGCTTGGGAGACAGGGACTATGGCTACACCTTC
CASSLGDRDYGYTF
>TRBV2|TRBJ2-1|TRBD2|-
TGTGCCAGCAGCTACGTAGCGGGGGGGGGCAATGAGCAGTTCTTC
CASSYVAGGGNEQFF
>TRBV5-1|TRBJ2-5|-|-
TGCGCCAGCAGCTTCCAGCGGGACCAAGAGACCCAGTACTTC
CASSFQRDQETQYF
>TRBV6-5|TRBJ1-1|-|-
TGTGCCAGCAGCCAGAAGGGGGGGGCTCATGAAGCTTTCTTT
CASSQKGGAHEAFF
>TRBV7-8|TRBJ2-6|TRBD1|many
TGTGCCAGCAGCACCGGGACAGGGTTTTCTGGGGCCAACGTCCTGACTTTC
CASSTGTGFSGANVLTF
>TRBV6-1|TRBJ1-2|-|-
TGTGCCAGCAGTGAAAATCTGGCAGGTCCAAACTATGGCTACACCTTC
CASSENLAGPNYGYTF
>TRBV5-3|TRBJ1-5|TRBD1|-
TGTGCCAGAAGCTGTGACAGGGGAGGACAGCCCCAGCATTTT
CARSCDRGGQPQHF
>TRBV5-1|TRBJ2-4|TRBD2|-
TGCGCCAGCAGCCAAATAGATAGCGGGGGCGACCTCTTAGCAGCCAAAAACATTCAGTACTTC
CASSQIDSGGDLLAAKNIQYF
>TRBV5-1|TRBJ1-2|TRBD1|many
TGCGCCAGCAGCTGGGACAGCACTTTGCGGGGCTACACCTTC
CASSWDSTLRGYTF
>TRBV5-6|TRBJ2-1|-|-
TGTGCCAGCAGCTTAGGCCCTCGGGTGGGCAATGAGCAGTTCTTC
CASSLGPRVGNEQFF
>TRBV19|TRBJ1-5|TRBD1|-
TGTGCATCGGCCAATGAAGAGACAGGGGTCGCTCAGCCCCAGCATTTT
CASANEETGVAQPQHF
>TRBV6-5|TRBJ2-5|TRBD2|-
TGTGCCAGCACCCCCTATAGGGGAGGGGAGACCCAGTACTTC
CASTPYRGGETQYF